The 18 T cell receptor beta chains below come from one sample, sequenced in a study of control samples from healthy donors and cancer patients. Repertoires were generated with immunoSEQ multiplex PCR, while TCRdb's copy carries only in-frame clones and drops some. The data contain roughly 120,000 clones, 90% to 95% of them singletons. Sequencing was carried out using blood. The receptors shown here come from a young woman in good health.

This clone was seen only once. The rearrangement joins TRBV2 to TRBJ2-1, with 7 bases lining up with TRBD2. Germline CDR1 is SNHLY and CDR2 is FYNNEI. CDR3 length: 13 residues. V was pared by 7 bases and J by 3 bases, with 3 bases of the junction left unmatched. The CDR3 protein is CASKREGYNEQFF. The DNA for the CDR3 is TGTGCCAGCAAGAGGGAGGGCTACAATGAGCAGTTCTTC.

J is TRBJ2-3 and V is TRBV4-2, with 8 positions matching TRBD1. CDR1 is LGHNA, CDR2 YNFKEQ, per germline. The CDR3 sequence is 19 residues long. The J segment lost 0 bases and the V segment lost 5 bases, leaving 16 bases of the junction unmatched. The CDR3 loop is CASSMDQGAQYLSTDTQYF. The CDR3 region has the DNA TGTGCCAGCAGCATGGATCAGGGGGCCCAATACCTTAGCACAGATACGCAGTATTTT.

This chain links TRBV18 with TRBJ1-2; 7 bases are shared with TRBD1. CDR1 KGHSH and CDR2 LQKENI come from the germline V gene. The trim removed 4 bases at V and 1 base at J, leaving 3 bases unmatched. This CDR3 has 14 amino acids. For the CDR3, the DNA is TGTGCCAGCTCACGACAGGGAGATAACTATGGCTACACCTTC. It yields the protein CASSRQGDNYGYTF.

Points on this clone: A junction boundary mismatches the germline segment, possibly from a read error. This chain links TRBV24-1 with TRBJ2-5, with D unclear. This CDR3 comprises 13 residues. Germline V CDR1 and CDR2: KGHDR, SFDVKD. CDR3 in DNA: TGTGCCACCGCCTCGGCGAACCAGGAGACCCAGTACTTC. Residues: CATASANQETQYF.

The chain recombines TRBV24-1 with TRBJ1-4; D is unclear. The germline V gene has CDR1 KGHDR and CDR2 SFDVKD. Trimming took off 2 bases at V and 8 bases at J, with 8 bases between the two ends. The CDR3 is made up of 13 amino acids. CDR3 sequence: CATSDSHREKLFF. CDR3 sequence (DNA): TGTGCCACCAGTGATTCCCACCGGGAAAAACTGTTTTTT.

The chain has TRBV2 and TRBJ1-6; no firm D call. The CDR3 runs 15 residues. CDR1 is SNHLY and CDR2 is FYNNEI in the germline V gene. The V gene lost 5 bases and the J gene lost 4 bases, with 12 bases spanning the gap. The CDR3: CASSLDPVYNSPLHF. CDR3 coding DNA: TGTGCCAGCAGTTTGGACCCGGTATATAATTCACCCCTCCACTTT.

This CDR3 is CASQVPEPTDTQYF. The CDR3 DNA sequence: TGTGCCAGTCAGGTTCCGGAACCCACAGATACGCAGTATTTT. The V gene is TRBV19, the J gene TRBJ2-3; D unclear. This CDR3 is 14 amino acids long. The V and J ends lost 8 bases and 2 bases respectively, with 14 bases between them. From germline, CDR1 is LNHDA and CDR2 SQIVND (reference sequence).

The chain employs TRBV5-6 and TRBJ2-7; possible D gene TRBD1, 6 bases. The CDR3 has 14 residues. Trimming shortened V by 2 bases and J by 5 bases, and 14 bases separated the two germline ends. CDR1 SGHDT and CDR2 YYEEEE come from the germline V gene. The CDR3 region has the DNA TGTGCCAGCAGCTTAGCCAGGGGAGCCAACGAGCAGTACTTC. This translates into CASSLARGANEQYF.

The chain joins TRBV14 to TRBJ1-2; no reliable D call. Germline CDR1 SGHDN, CDR2 FVKESK. The V gene lost 0 bases and the J gene lost 3 bases, with 14 bases spanning the gap. This CDR3 is built from 16 residues. CDR3 nucleotides: TGTGCCAGCAGCCAAGATCGTTGGGTGGGAGACTATGGCTACACCTTC. Translated, it gives CASSQDRWVGDYGYTF.

The genes are TRBV18 and TRBJ1-6; the D gene is possibly TRBD1 (6 bases). The length of the CDR3 is 15 residues. Trimming removed 5 bases at V and 11 bases at J, with 19 bases between. CDR1 and CDR2 (germline): KGHSH, LQKENI. CDR3 region: CASSNQTGQGTPLHF. CDR3 sequence (DNA): TGTGCCAGCTCAAACCAAACAGGGCAGGGGACACCCCTCCACTTT.

This clone was seen once. The chain carries TRBV6-5 and TRBJ1-2; 7 bases match TRBD1. The CDR3 is 13 amino acids. CDR1 MNHEY and CDR2 SVGAGI come from the germline V gene. Losses at the gene ends were 7 bases for V and 6 bases for J; bases not matched to a gene: 8. The CDR3 spells CASMGQNLNGYTF. Here the CDR3 DNA reads TGTGCCAGCATGGGACAGAATCTGAATGGCTACACCTTC.

The chain joins TRBV19 to TRBJ1-2, with D hard to call. Germline lookup yields CDR1 LNHDA and CDR2 SQIVND (reference sequence). This CDR3 region has 14 residues. The V end was cut by 3 bases, the J end by 3 bases, with 11 bases between. CDR3 residues: CASSIPLSHYGYTF. The CDR3 nucleotides are TGTGCCAGTAGTATTCCCTTGAGTCACTATGGCTACACCTTC. The entire variable domain, with the rest obtained from reference TRBV19 and TRBJ1-2, is as follows: DGGITQSPKYLFRKEGQNVTLSCEQNLNHDAMYWYRQDPGQGLRLIYYSQIVNDFQKGDIAEGYSVSREKKESFPLTVTSAQKNPTAFYLCASSIPLSHYGYTFGSGTRLTVV.

The chain uses TRBV6-5 and TRBJ2-7; 14 bases are shared with TRBD2. V lost 2 bases to trimming and J lost 0 bases; unmatched junction nucleotides: 0. CDR3 length: 16 amino acids. Germline CDR1 reads MNHEY; CDR2 reads SVGAGI. The chain's CDR3 is CASSYGTSGSSYEQYF. In DNA, the CDR3 is TGTGCCAGCAGTTACGGGACTAGCGGGAGCTCCTACGAGCAGTACTTC.

The chain has TRBV25-1 and TRBJ1-1; D call uncertain. The CDR3 runs 11 residues. The V end lost 6 bases, the J end lost 2 bases, and 4 bases lay between the germline ends. Per the germline V gene, CDR1 is MGHDK and CDR2 is SYGVNS. The chain's CDR3 is CASSRNTEAFF. In DNA, the CDR3 is TGTGCCAGCAGCAGAAACACTGAAGCTTTCTTT.

V and J are TRBV27 and TRBJ2-7, with a possible D match to TRBD1 (5 bases). The CDR3 consists of 18 residues. Germline V lookup: CDR1 MNHEY, CDR2 SMNVEV (reference sequence). Trimming shortened V by 2 bases and J by 0 bases, and 20 bases separated the two germline ends. Written as DNA, the CDR3 is TGTGCCAGCAGTTTAAGTTGGTCCCAGGGATATAACTCCTACGAGCAGTACTTC. It codes for CASSLSWSQGYNSYEQYF.

This chain links TRBV18 with TRBJ2-2; unclear D gene. Germline CDR1 reads KGHSH; CDR2 reads LQKENI. The CDR3 spans 14 residues. Deletions cut 1 base from V and 1 base from J, with 4 bases between. This CDR3 is CASSPRQNTGELFF. The CDR3 bases are TGTGCCAGCTCACCACGACAGAACACCGGGGAGCTGTTTTTT.

V is TRBV7-9 and J is TRBJ2-3; D is possibly TRBD1 (6 bases). The CDR3 has 13 residues. CDR1 and CDR2 (germline): SEHNR, FQNEAQ (reference sequence). Trimming cost V 5 bases and J 3 bases, with 9 bases left between them. The CDR3 DNA reads TGTGCCAGCAGCAGAGGGGGTACAGATACGCAGTATTTT. This translates into CASSRGGTDTQYF.

The chain has TRBV3-1 (or the pseudogene TRBV3-2) and TRBJ1-1; weak D call: TRBD1 (6 bases). CDR1 and CDR2 (germline): LGHDT, YNNKEL (reference sequence). V was cut by 4 bases and J by 4 bases, with 13 bases left in between. CDR3 length: 14 amino acids. The CDR3 loop reads CASSRGGLRTEAFF. The CDR3 nucleotides read TGTGCCAGCAGCCGCGGGGGGCTTCGCACTGAAGCTTTCTTT.